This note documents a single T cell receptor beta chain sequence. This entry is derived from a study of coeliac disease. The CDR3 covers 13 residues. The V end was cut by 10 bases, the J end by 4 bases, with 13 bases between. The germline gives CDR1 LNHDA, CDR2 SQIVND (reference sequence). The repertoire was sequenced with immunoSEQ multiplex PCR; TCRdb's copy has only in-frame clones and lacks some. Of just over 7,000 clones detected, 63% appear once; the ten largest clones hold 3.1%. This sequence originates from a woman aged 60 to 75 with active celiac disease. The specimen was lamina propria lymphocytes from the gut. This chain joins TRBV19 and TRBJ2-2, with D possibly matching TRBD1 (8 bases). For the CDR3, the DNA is TGTGCCACGGACAGGGAGGGCACCGGGGAGCTGTTTTTT. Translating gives CATDREGTGELFF.